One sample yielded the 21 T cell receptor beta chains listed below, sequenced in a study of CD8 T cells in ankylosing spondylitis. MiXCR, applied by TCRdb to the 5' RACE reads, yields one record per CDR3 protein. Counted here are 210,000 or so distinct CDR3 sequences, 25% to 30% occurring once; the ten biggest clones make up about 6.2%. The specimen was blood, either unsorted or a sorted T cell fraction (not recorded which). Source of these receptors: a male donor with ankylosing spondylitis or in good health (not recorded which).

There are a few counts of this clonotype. CDR3 bases: TGCAGTGCCCCCAACCCCGGGACTAGAGGCTACGAGCAGTACTTC. It encodes CSAPNPGTRGYEQYF. The V call is TRBV20-1, the J call TRBJ2-7; 8 bases map to TRBD2. V was clipped by 6 bases and J by 3 bases; unmatched bases: 13. The CDR3 is 15 amino acids. CDR1 and CDR2 from the germline V gene are DFQATT and SNEGSKA (reference sequence).

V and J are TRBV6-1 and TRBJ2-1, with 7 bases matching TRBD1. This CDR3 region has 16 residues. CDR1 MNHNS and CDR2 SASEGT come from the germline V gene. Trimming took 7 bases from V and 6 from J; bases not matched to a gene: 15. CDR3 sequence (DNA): TGTGCCAGCAAGGAAGGTATCGGGACAGCCCGCAATGAGCAGTTCTTC. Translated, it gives CASKEGIGTARNEQFF.

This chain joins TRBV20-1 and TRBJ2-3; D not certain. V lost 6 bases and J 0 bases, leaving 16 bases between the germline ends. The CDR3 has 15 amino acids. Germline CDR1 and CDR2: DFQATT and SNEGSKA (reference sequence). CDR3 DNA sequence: TGCAGTGCACTTAGGACGGTGGGGAGCACAGATACGCAGTATTTT. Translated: CSALRTVGSTDTQYF.

The CDR3 DNA is TGTGCCACCAGCAGTTCGGTAGCTCAGCCCCAGCATTTT. Protein product: CATSSSVAQPQHF. The genes are TRBV15 and TRBJ1-5; D uncertain. Germline V CDR1 and CDR2: LNHNV, YYDKDF (reference sequence). V lost 3 bases and J 6 bases, leaving 9 bases between the germline ends. This CDR3 has 13 amino acids.

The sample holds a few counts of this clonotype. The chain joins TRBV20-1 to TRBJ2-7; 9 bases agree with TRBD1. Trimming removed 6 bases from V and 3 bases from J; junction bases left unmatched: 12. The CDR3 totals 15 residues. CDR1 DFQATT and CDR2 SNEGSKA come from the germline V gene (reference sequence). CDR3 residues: CSAIAPGTGSYEQYF. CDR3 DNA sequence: TGCAGTGCGATAGCTCCCGGGACAGGGAGCTACGAGCAGTACTTC.

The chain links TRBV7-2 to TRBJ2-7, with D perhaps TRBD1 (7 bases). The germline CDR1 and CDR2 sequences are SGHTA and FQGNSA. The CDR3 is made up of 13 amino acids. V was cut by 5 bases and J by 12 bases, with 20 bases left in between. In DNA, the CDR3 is TGTGCCAGCAGCCCGGGGGACAGCAAGCTGCCGTACTTC. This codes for CASSPGDSKLPYF.

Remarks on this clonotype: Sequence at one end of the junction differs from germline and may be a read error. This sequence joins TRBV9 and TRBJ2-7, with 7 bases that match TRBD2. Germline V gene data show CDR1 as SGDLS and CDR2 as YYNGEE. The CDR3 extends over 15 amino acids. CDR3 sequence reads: CASSPLGLDSSEQYF. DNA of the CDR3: TGTGCCAGCAGCCCCCTCGGACTAGATTCCTCCGAGCAGTACTTC.

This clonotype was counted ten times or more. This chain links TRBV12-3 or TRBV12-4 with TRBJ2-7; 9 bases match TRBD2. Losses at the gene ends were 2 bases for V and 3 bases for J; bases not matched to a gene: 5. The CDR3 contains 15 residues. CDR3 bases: TGTGCCAGCAGTTTAACGGGACTAGCCAGCTACGAGCAGTACTTC. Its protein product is CASSLTGLASYEQYF.

The CDR3 sequence: CSVVVGQGAYEQYF. The CDR3 DNA sequence: TGCAGCGTTGTCGTGGGACAGGGGGCCTACGAGCAGTACTTC. The rearrangement uses TRBV29-1 and TRBJ2-7, with TRBD1 matching over 11 bases. Per the germline V gene, CDR1 is SQVTM and CDR2 is ANQGSEA. The CDR3 is 14 residues long. V gave up 4 bases and J gave up 2 bases; unmatched junction bases: 4.

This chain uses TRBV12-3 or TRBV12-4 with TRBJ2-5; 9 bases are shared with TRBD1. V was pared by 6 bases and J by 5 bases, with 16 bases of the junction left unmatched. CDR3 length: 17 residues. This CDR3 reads CASRANRGLGEPETQYF. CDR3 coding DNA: TGTGCCAGCAGGGCCAACAGGGGGCTAGGTGAACCGGAGACCCAGTACTTC.

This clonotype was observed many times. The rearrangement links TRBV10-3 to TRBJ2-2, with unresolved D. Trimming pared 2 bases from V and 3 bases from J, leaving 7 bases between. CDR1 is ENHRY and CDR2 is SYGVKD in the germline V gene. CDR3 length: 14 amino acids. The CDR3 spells CAISENRDTGELFF. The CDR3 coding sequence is TGTGCCATCAGTGAGAACCGGGACACCGGGGAGCTGTTTTTT.

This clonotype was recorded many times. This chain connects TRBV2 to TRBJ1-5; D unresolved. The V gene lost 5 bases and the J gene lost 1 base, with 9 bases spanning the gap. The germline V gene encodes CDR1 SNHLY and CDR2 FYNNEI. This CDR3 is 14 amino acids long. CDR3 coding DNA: TGTGCCAGCAGTTGGGCAGCAAGCAATCAGCCCCAGCATTTT. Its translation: CASSWAASNQPQHF.

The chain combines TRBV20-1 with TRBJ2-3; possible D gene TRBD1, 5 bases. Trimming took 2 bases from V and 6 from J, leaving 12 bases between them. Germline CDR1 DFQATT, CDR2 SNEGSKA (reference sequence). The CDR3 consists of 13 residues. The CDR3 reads CSARWQGHDTQYF. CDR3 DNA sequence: TGCAGTGCTAGATGGCAGGGTCATGATACGCAGTATTTT.

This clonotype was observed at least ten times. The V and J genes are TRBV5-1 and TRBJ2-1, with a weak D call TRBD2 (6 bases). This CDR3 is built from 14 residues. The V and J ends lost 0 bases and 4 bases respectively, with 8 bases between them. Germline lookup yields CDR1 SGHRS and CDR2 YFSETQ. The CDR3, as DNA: TGCGCCAGCAGCTTGGAGGGGACTTACAATGAGCAGTTCTTC. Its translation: CASSLEGTYNEQFF.

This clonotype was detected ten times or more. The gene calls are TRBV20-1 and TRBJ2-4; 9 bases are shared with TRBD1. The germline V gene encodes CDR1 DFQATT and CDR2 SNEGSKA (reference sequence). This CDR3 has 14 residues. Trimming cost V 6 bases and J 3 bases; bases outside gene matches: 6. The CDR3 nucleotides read TGCAGTGCCCCGAGACAGGGGGACAAAAACATTCAGTACTTC. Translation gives CSAPRQGDKNIQYF.

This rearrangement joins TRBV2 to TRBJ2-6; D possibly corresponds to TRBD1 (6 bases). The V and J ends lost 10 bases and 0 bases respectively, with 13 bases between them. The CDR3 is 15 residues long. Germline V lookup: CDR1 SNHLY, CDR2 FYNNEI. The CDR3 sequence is CATRDNDSGANVLTF. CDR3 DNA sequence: TGTGCCACCCGGGACAATGACTCTGGGGCCAACGTCCTGACTTTC.

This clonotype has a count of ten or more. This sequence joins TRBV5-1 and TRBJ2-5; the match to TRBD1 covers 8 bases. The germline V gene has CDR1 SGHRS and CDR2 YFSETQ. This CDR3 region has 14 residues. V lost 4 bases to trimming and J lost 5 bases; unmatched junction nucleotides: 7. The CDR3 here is CASSPDRGRETQYF. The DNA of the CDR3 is TGCGCCAGCAGCCCAGACAGGGGTCGGGAGACCCAGTACTTC.

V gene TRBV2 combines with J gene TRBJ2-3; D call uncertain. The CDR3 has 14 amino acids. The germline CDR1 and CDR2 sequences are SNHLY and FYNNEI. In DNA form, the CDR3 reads TGTGTTAGCAGTCCATCGGGCGGCACAGATACGCAGTATTTT. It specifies CVSSPSGGTDTQYF.

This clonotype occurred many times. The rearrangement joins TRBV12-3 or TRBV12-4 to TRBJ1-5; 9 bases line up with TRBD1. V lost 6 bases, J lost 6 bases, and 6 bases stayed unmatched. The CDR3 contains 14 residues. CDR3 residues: CASSKTGGVQPQHF. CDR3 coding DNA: TGTGCCAGCAGCAAGACAGGGGGTGTTCAGCCCCAGCATTTT.

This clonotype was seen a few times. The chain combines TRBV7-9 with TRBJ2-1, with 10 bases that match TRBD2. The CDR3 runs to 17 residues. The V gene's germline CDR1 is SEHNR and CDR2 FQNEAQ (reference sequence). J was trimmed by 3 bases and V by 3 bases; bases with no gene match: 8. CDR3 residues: CASSFILAGDLYNEQFF. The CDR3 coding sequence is TGTGCCAGCAGCTTCATCCTAGCGGGAGATCTCTACAATGAGCAGTTCTTC.

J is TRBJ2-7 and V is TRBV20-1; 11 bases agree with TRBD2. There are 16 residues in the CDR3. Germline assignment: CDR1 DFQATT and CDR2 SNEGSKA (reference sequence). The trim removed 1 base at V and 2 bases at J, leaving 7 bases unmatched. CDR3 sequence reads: CSARASLAGGTYEQYF. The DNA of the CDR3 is TGCAGTGCTAGAGCCTCCCTAGCGGGAGGCACCTACGAGCAGTACTTC.